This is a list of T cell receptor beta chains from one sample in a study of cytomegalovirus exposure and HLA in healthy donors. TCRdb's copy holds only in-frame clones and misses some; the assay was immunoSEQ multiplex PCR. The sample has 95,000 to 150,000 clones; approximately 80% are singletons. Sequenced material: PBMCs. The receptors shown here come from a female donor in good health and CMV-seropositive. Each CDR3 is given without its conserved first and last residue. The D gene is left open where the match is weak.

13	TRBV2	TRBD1	ASSVGQGTGQPQH
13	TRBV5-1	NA	ASSFFSGLNTEAF
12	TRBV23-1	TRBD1	ASRGTDDDEKLF
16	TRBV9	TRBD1	ASSRREEWTGGTGELF
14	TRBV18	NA	ASSPPGGRANTEAF
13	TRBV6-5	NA	ASSYSGLGYNEQF
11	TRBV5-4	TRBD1	ASSSTGFEEQY
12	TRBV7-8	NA	ASSHAGVHQPQH
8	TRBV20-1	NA	SAPETEAF
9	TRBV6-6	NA	ASSPYYEQY
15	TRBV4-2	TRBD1	ASSQADRGAGANVLT
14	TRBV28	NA	ASSLWGSSGANVLT
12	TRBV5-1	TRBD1	ASSLGTGVEKLF
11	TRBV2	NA	ASRRELGQPQH
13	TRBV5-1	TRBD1	ASSLEGQENQPQH
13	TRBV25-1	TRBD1	ASSPPRDRTLEAF
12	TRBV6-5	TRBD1	ASNPNRGPGAQY
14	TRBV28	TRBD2	ASSSYSGAGTDTQY
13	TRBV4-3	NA	ASSQERTGSYGYT
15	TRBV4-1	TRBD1	ASSQDGGTGTPYEQY
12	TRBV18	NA	ASSPNPISDTQY
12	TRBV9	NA	ASSGMTTEETQY
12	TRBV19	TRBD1	ASSTTGKNTETF
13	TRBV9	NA	ASSVGGGGHHGYT
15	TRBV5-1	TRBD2	ASTKQGLAGGGETQY
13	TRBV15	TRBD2	ATRAAGGTTDTQY
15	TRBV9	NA	ASSVEGGGQANEKLF
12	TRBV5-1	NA	ASSHAQGSETQY
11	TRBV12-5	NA	ASGPGAQETQY
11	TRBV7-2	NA	ASSRDTNTEAF
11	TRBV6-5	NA	ASRGGGGYGYT
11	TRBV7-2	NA	ASSPGGSYEQY
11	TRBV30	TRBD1	AWSGTGAAEAF
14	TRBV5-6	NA	ASSFRGGTANYGYT
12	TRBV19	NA	ASSRGTPNYGYT
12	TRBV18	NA	ASSPTGEGRKAF
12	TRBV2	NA	ASIPGAANTEAF
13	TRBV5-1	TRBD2	ASSALAGAYNEQF
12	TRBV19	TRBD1	ASSTLDRSGTQY
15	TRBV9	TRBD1	ASSPRDRPTLNQPQH
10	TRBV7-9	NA	ASSPRAPEAF
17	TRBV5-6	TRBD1	ASSLNPTRSSRGRETQY
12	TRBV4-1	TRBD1	ASSQVGTAYEQY
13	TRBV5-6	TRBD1	ASSFYGQAGNTIY
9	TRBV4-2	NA	ASSQGSEQY
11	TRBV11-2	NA	ASSFQENTEAF
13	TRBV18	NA	ASSPRGPRNTEAF
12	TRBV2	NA	ASSDLGSRSPLH
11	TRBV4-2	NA	ASSHVRTDTQY
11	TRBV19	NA	ASSRQGKEKLF
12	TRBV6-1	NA	ASRTSTPSDTQY